The source of this T cell receptor beta chain is a study of shared clonotypes between healthy human individuals. Study observations and caveats: A limitation of the genetic and exposure-history diversity represented arose from few donors.

Ten immunoSEQ deep assay plates were used to sequence unsorted PBMC DNA. Using immunoSEQ multiplex PCR, the repertoire was profiled, and TCRdb retains in-frame clones only, with some absent. There are approximately 510,000 clones in the sample; 79% occur only once, and roughly 13% lies in the top ten. HIV-negative, healthy adults without recent acute infections or vaccinations were the donors. Regarding this clone: Its specificity is not known.

The CDR3 spans 13 residues. Trimming took 2 bases from V and 7 from J, leaving 12 bases between them. CDR1 and CDR2 from the germline V gene are SGHNT and YENEEA. The material sequenced was PBMCs. The sequence was collected from a woman aged 35 to 49 in good health. Some clones in this sample may be carry-over from other donors' samples. This sequence joins TRBV11-3 and TRBJ2-7, with D tentatively TRBD1 (6 bases). The CDR3 nucleotides are TGTGCCAGCAGCTTATTCGCAGGGGAAGAGCAGTACTTC. The encoded protein is CASSLFAGEEQYF.